A single T cell receptor beta chain is shown here with its context. Its antigen is undetermined. These data belong to a study of T cells in Graves' hyperthyroidism and ophthalmopathy. Disease duration under 2 months; hyperthyroidism patients were aged 18 to 65. Patients were excluded because of uncontrolled infection, other autoimmune disease, pregnancy or lactation. Every diagnosis used clinical symptoms, serum thyroxine and TRAb, thyroid ultrasound and orbital computed tomography. Overall study findings and caveats: Blood held most thyroid clonotypes expanded above 0.001 frequency.

It was RNA transcripts that yielded the amplified TCR beta CDR3 regions. HTBI primers were used for first-round RT-PCR of the TCR CDR3. TCRdb recomputed calls from the multiplex PCR reads with MiXCR, one row per CDR3 protein. Found here are 560,000 or so distinct CDR3 sequences, 46% of them singletons; the top ten hold approximately 8.2%. V shed 7 bases and J 3 bases; nucleotides not matched to a gene: 8. Per germline, CDR1 LNHNV and CDR2 YYDKDF (reference sequence). The CDR3 has 16 residues. The V and J genes are TRBV15 and TRBJ2-2, with 10 nucleotides matching TRBD2. Sequencing was done on a sample of peripheral blood or thyroid tissue (not recorded which). The TCR sequence derives from a woman under 30 with Graves' hyperthyroidism. CDR3 coding DNA: TGTGCCACCAAGTTCGGTGGGACTAGCGACACCGGGGAGCTGTTTTTT. Amino acid sequence: CATKFGGTSDTGELFF.